The following is a TCR beta chain sequence with its context. Its antigen is undetermined. Sequencing targeted expressed TCRB transcripts, as all isolated RNA had been reverse transcribed. Here immunoSEQ multiplex PCR was the method, and the copy in TCRdb shows in-frame clones only, minus some. The repertoire has 900,000 or so clones, roughly 16% of them found once; the top ten carry roughly 0.025%. Germline V gene lookup returns CDR1 MDHEN and CDR2 SYDVKM. CDR3 length equals 13 residues. The junction had 2 bases not matched to a gene; V was cut back by 6 bases and J by 4 bases. The data originate from a study of beta chain features in type 1 diabetes. Whole-study context: All samples yielded some 110 million examined sorted cells. Broader study findings: Comparison showed that naive, central memory and Treg TCRB repertoires appeared more similar among patients than among healthy donors. PCR might favor shorter templates, but any such skew would affect patients and controls equally.

Sequenced sample: naive CD4+ T cells from blood. The chain links TRBV28 to TRBJ1-5; 8 nucleotides align to TRBD1. The clonotype originates from a young woman in good health. The CDR3 spells CASRRQGNQPQHF. CDR3 nucleotides: TGTGCCAGCAGAAGACAGGGGAATCAGCCCCAGCATTTT.